A single sample is the source of the 29 T cell receptor beta chains below, sequenced in a study of blood T cell repertoires in COVID-19. Clones were read by immunoSEQ multiplex PCR, and TCRdb kept only the in-frame ones, dropping some. The repertoire holds tens of thousands of clones, with almost 85% as singletons. The sequencing sample was made of peripheral blood. Source of these receptors: a man between 65 and 85 years old with acute or convalescent COVID-19.

V usage is TRBV3-1 (or the pseudogene TRBV3-2) and J usage is TRBJ2-7; 11 bases agree with TRBD2. This CDR3 spans 16 amino acids. Germline V lookup: CDR1 LGHDT, CDR2 YNNKEL (reference sequence). The V gene end was trimmed by 4 bases and the J gene end by 5 bases; junction bases not matched to a gene: 10. The CDR3 DNA is TGTGCCAGCAGCCCGAGACTAGCGGGAAGTTTGCACGAGCAGTACTTC. This encodes CASSPRLAGSLHEQYF.

This rearrangement joins TRBV19 to TRBJ2-3; D gene ambiguous. The CDR3 runs to 12 residues. Germline loops: CDR1 LNHDA, CDR2 SQIVND (reference sequence). V was clipped by 5 bases and J by 2 bases, with 5 bases between them. CDR3 DNA sequence: TGTGCCAGTAGTTTCAACACAGATACGCAGTATTTT. Encoded protein: CASSFNTDTQYF.

The chain is built from TRBV7-6 and TRBJ1-6; 7 bases map to TRBD1. The junction had 9 bases not matched to a gene; V was cut back by 3 bases and J by 1 base. The V gene's germline CDR1 is SGHVS and CDR2 FNYEAQ. This CDR3 comprises 18 residues. The CDR3 nucleotides read TGTGCCAGCAGCTTGTCTAGCAGGGGGAGTTCCTATAATTCACCCCTCCACTTT. This translates into CASSLSSRGSSYNSPLHF.

J is TRBJ2-3 and V is TRBV3-1 (or the pseudogene TRBV3-2); 7 positions match TRBD2. CDR3 length: 14 amino acids. Germline V gene lookup returns CDR1 LGHDT and CDR2 YNNKEL (reference sequence). With V trimmed by 2 bases and J by 2 bases, 1 base remained unmatched. This CDR3 reads CASSQRGDTDTQYF. The DNA of the CDR3 is TGTGCCAGCAGCCAACGGGGGGACACAGATACGCAGTATTTT.

The CDR3 reads CKVGASTDTQYF. In DNA, the CDR3 is TGCAAGGTTGGGGCTAGCACAGATACGCAGTATTTT. The chain carries TRBV29-1 and TRBJ2-3; weak D call: TRBD1 (5 bases). Germline V gene sequence: CDR1 SQVTM, CDR2 ANQGSEA. This CDR3 has 12 amino acids.

The chain has TRBV28 and TRBJ1-2; 7 bases match TRBD1. The CDR3 loop spans 14 amino acids. The V segment lost 6 bases and the J segment 2 bases; nucleotides outside the gene matches: 6. Germline CDR1 is MDHEN and CDR2 is SYDVKM. The CDR3 region is CASRSLGGNYGYTF. In DNA, the CDR3 is TGTGCCAGCAGGTCGCTAGGGGGCAACTATGGCTACACCTTC.

The chain combines TRBV6-5 with TRBJ2-5; TRBD1 might be the D (6 bases). V was pared by 4 bases and J by 3 bases, with 12 bases between. Germline loops: CDR1 MNHEY, CDR2 SVGAGI. This CDR3 region has 14 residues. In nucleotides, the CDR3 is TGTGCCAGCAGTTCTGGACAGCACAAAGAGACCCAGTACTTC. Translation: CASSSGQHKETQYF.

The chain has TRBV7-3 and TRBJ2-3; 7 positions match TRBD2. The V gene's germline CDR1 is SGHTA and CDR2 FQGTGA. The CDR3 contains 13 residues. Trimming at V came to 5 bases and at J to 4 bases, leaving 3 bases not matched to a gene. CDR3 in amino acids: CASSAGLADTQYF. DNA of the CDR3: TGTGCCAGCAGCGCCGGACTAGCAGATACGCAGTATTTT. The complete variable domain, with remaining parts taken from reference TRBV7-3 and TRBJ2-3, reads GAGVSQTPSNKVTEKGKYVELRCDPISGHTALYWYRQSLGQGPEFLIYFQGTGAADDSGLPNDRFFAVRPEGSVSTLKIQRTERGDSAVYLCASSAGLADTQYFGPGTRLTVL.

The rearrangement uses TRBV5-8 and TRBJ2-5, with D possibly TRBD2 on 6 matching bases. The germline V and J ends were trimmed by 3 bases and 5 bases, with 14 bases remaining between them. The CDR3 is 14 amino acids. Germline CDR1 SGHTS, CDR2 YDEGEE. DNA for the CDR3: TGTGCCAGCAGCTCCGGACTAACGGGGGAGACCCAGTACTTC. Translated, it gives CASSSGLTGETQYF.

The chain carries TRBV28 and TRBJ1-2; 9 bases are a match to TRBD1. Germline CDR1 MDHEN, CDR2 SYDVKM. V dropped 4 bases and J dropped 2; count of bases not matched to a gene: 2. The CDR3 is 14 amino acids. The CDR3 DNA reads as TGTGCCAGCAGTTCCGGGACAGGGAACTATGGCTACACCTTC. This sequence encodes CASSSGTGNYGYTF.

The V call is TRBV6-2 or TRBV6-3, the J call TRBJ2-4; D not certain. V shed 5 bases and J shed 0 bases, with 11 bases lying between them. This CDR3 spans 15 amino acids. Germline CDR1 reads MNHEY; CDR2 reads SVGEGT. The CDR3 sequence: CASSNSRLAKNIQYF. The DNA of the CDR3 is TGTGCCAGCAGTAACAGCCGTCTAGCCAAAAACATTCAGTACTTC.

This chain connects TRBV28 to TRBJ2-5, with TRBD1 identical over 8 bases. Trimming removed 3 bases from V and 5 bases from J; junction bases left unmatched: 5. Germline lookup yields CDR1 MDHEN and CDR2 SYDVKM. This CDR3 is built from 14 residues. This chain's CDR3 is CASSLDRVRETQYF. The CDR3 bases are TGTGCCAGCAGTTTGGACAGGGTTAGGGAGACCCAGTACTTC. The complete variable domain, with remaining parts taken from reference TRBV28 and TRBJ2-5, reads DVKVTQSSRYLVKRTGEKVFLECVQDMDHENMFWYRQDPGLGLRLIYFSYDVKMKEKGDIPEGYSVSREKKERFSLILESASTNQTSMYLCASSLDRVRETQYFGPGTRLLVL.

The V call is TRBV6-6, the J call TRBJ1-2; TRBD1 aligns across 10 bases. Germline V gene data show CDR1 as MNHNY and CDR2 as SVGAGI (reference sequence). CDR3 length: 13 amino acids. V gave up 2 bases and J gave up 8 bases; unmatched junction bases: 2. The CDR3 spells CASSYDRGPGYTF. The CDR3, as DNA: TGTGCCAGCAGTTACGACAGGGGGCCAGGCTACACCTTC.

This chain joins TRBV6-1 and TRBJ1-4; D gene uncertain. This CDR3 contains 16 residues. Trimming left V 2 bases short and J 6 bases short, with 16 bases between. Germline-derived CDR1 and CDR2 are MNHNS and SASEGT. CDR3 protein: CASSELPESSYEKLFF. The CDR3 nucleotides read TGTGCCAGCAGTGAACTTCCCGAATCCAGTTATGAAAAACTGTTTTTT.

V usage is TRBV12-3 or TRBV12-4 and J usage is TRBJ1-2, with a possible D match to TRBD1 (6 bases). There are 13 residues in the CDR3. V gave up 7 bases and J gave up 9 bases, with 18 bases separating them. Written as DNA, the CDR3 is TGTGCCAGCACTCCAGCTCTGGGACACCGCTACACCTTC. Translating gives CASTPALGHRYTF.

The chain employs TRBV28 and TRBJ1-5, with 9 nucleotides matching TRBD1. Germline V gene data show CDR1 as MDHEN and CDR2 as SYDVKM. V dropped 6 bases and J dropped 4; count of bases not matched to a gene: 4. CDR3 size: 14 residues. CDR3 nucleotides: TGTGCCAGCAGGAAAGACAGGGGGAATCAGCCCCAGCATTTT. This codes for CASRKDRGNQPQHF.

This chain connects TRBV4-1 to TRBJ1-2; D is unresolved. CDR1 is MGHRA, CDR2 YSYEKL, per germline. V shed 1 base and J shed 7 bases, with 19 bases lying between them. The CDR3 totals 16 residues. CDR3 region: CASSQVLKPPQSGYTF. CDR3 nucleotides: TGCGCCAGCAGCCAAGTCCTTAAACCCCCACAGAGTGGCTACACCTTC.

The gene calls are TRBV27 and TRBJ2-1, with 10 nucleotides matching TRBD2. From germline, CDR1 is MNHEY and CDR2 SMNVEV (reference sequence). The J segment lost 11 bases and the V segment lost 5 bases, leaving 9 bases of the junction unmatched. The CDR3 covers 14 residues. CDR3 sequence: CASSSGTSVRQQFF. The DNA of the CDR3 is TGTGCCAGCAGTAGTGGGACTAGCGTCCGGCAGCAGTTCTTC.

The chain couples TRBV19 to TRBJ1-2; D is undetermined. V lost 5 bases, J lost 0 bases, and 7 bases lay in between. The CDR3 extends over 13 amino acids. CDR1 is LNHDA, CDR2 SQIVND, per germline (reference sequence). CDR3 nucleotide sequence: TGTGCCAGTAGTCAGGTCCCTAACTATGGCTACACCTTC. Translation: CASSQVPNYGYTF. Supplemented by reference TRBV19 and TRBJ1-2, the full variable domain reads DGGITQSPKYLFRKEGQNVTLSCEQNLNHDAMYWYRQDPGQGLRLIYYSQIVNDFQKGDIAEGYSVSREKKESFPLTVTSAQKNPTAFYLCASSQVPNYGYTFGSGTRLTVV.

J is TRBJ2-3 and V is TRBV24-1; tentatively, D is TRBD1 (5 bases). CDR1 and CDR2 (germline): KGHDR, SFDVKD. V lost 0 bases, J lost 6 bases, and 9 bases lay in between. There are 14 residues in the CDR3. CDR3 amino acids: CATSDLPQGDTQYF. The DNA of the CDR3 is TGTGCCACCAGTGATTTGCCGCAGGGCGATACGCAGTATTTT.

This rearrangement joins TRBV19 to TRBJ2-6; tentative D call: TRBD1 (6 bases). The V end was cut by 1 base, the J end by 5 bases, with 9 bases between. Germline CDR1 is LNHDA and CDR2 is SQIVND (reference sequence). The CDR3 has 15 amino acids. DNA of the CDR3: TGTGCCAGTAGTATAGTGGGGGCCTGGGCCAACGTCCTGACTTTC. It specifies CASSIVGAWANVLTF.

This rearrangement joins TRBV3-1 (or the pseudogene TRBV3-2) to TRBJ1-2; TRBD1 matches at 10 bases. The CDR3 runs 14 residues. CDR1 and CDR2 (germline): LGHDT, YNNKEL (reference sequence). The trim removed 6 bases at V and 6 bases at J, leaving 7 bases unmatched. CDR3: CASRGDRGHDGYTF. In DNA, the CDR3 is TGTGCCAGCAGGGGAGACAGGGGGCACGATGGCTACACCTTC.

V gene TRBV2 combines with J gene TRBJ2-3, with 8 bases fitting TRBD2. The CDR3 covers 16 residues. The ends lost 4 bases at V and 0 bases at J; junction bases unmatched: 6. From germline, CDR1 is SNHLY and CDR2 FYNNEI. The CDR3, as DNA: TGTGCCAGCAGTGCCGGGGGGGCGGCTAGCACAGATACGCAGTATTTT. This gives the protein CASSAGGAASTDTQYF.

In DNA, the CDR3 is TGTGCCAGCAGCCAAGTTACAGGGACCGGGGAGCTGTTTTTT. Translated: CASSQVTGTGELFF. V is TRBV4-2 and J is TRBJ2-2; weak D call: TRBD1 (6 bases). Germline V gene lookup returns CDR1 LGHNA and CDR2 YNFKEQ. Trimming took off 1 base at V and 5 bases at J, with 8 bases between the two ends. The CDR3 has 14 amino acids.

This chain connects TRBV25-1 to TRBJ2-1; 7 nucleotides line up with TRBD2. This CDR3 has 16 residues. CDR1 MGHDK and CDR2 SYGVNS come from the germline V gene. V lost 0 bases to trimming and J lost 6 bases; unmatched junction nucleotides: 8. CDR3 region: CASSEYPSGPLNEQFF. For the CDR3, the DNA is TGTGCCAGCAGTGAATATCCTAGCGGCCCCCTCAATGAGCAGTTCTTC.

The rearrangement joins TRBV9 to TRBJ1-1; tentatively, D is TRBD1 (6 bases). The germline V gene has CDR1 SGDLS and CDR2 YYNGEE. The CDR3 sequence is 14 residues long. The germline V and J ends were trimmed by 2 bases and 1 base, with 9 bases remaining between them. The CDR3 bases are TGTGCCAGCAGCGTCGGGGGGCGGAACACTGAAGCTTTCTTT. Translation gives CASSVGGRNTEAFF.

The chain recombines TRBV11-3 with TRBJ2-5, with a tentative D call TRBD2 (6 bases). The CDR3 sequence is 15 residues long. Germline values: CDR1 SGHNT, CDR2 YENEEA. With 1 base removed from V and 0 bases from J, the gap between germline ends came to 9 bases. The CDR3 nucleotides are TGTGCCAGCAGCTTAGGTAGCGGCGACCAAGAGACCCAGTACTTC. It specifies CASSLGSGDQETQYF.

This clone was seen a single time. The rearrangement uses TRBV19 and TRBJ1-4; maybe TRBD1 (5 bases). Trimming pared 2 bases from V and 6 bases from J, leaving 13 bases between. The V gene's germline CDR1 is LNHDA and CDR2 SQIVND (reference sequence). This CDR3 comprises 15 residues. The CDR3 loop is CASSISTVNDEKLFF. CDR3 coding DNA: TGTGCCAGTAGTATATCGACAGTTAATGATGAAAAACTGTTTTTT.

The J gene is TRBJ2-1, the V gene TRBV6-5, with 12 bases that match TRBD2. With 7 bases clipped from V and 6 bases from J, the junction kept 7 bases outside the gene matches. Germline CDR1 and CDR2: MNHEY and SVGAGI. The CDR3 length is 15 residues. CDR3 DNA: TGTGCCAGCAACTCGCTAGCGGGAGGGGGCAATGAGCAGTTCTTC. It translates to CASNSLAGGGNEQFF.